This TCR beta chain was sequenced in a study of T-cell memory formation after mild COVID-19 (dated by TCRdb to the early 2020s). With regard to the full study: TCR sequence clusters from the two donors were found to be largely donor specific. Two young, previously healthy adult volunteers made up the cohort, one male and one female. In a couple of donors, T-cell clones that expanded and contracted after mild COVID-19 were tracked by sequencing TCRalpha and TCRbeta repertoires over time. Overall study results and their limits: Only two mild cases were covered in the study, and larger cohorts including severe cases with pre-infection samples were considered necessary. Clones contracting from day 15 to 85 had balanced CD4/CD8 phenotypes, while a second wave expanding from day 15 to 37 was biased towards CD4+. Contracting CD4+ clones were found mainly in CM and EM memory subsets, while CD8+ clones were enriched in EMRA. Some responding clones were detected in pre-infection memory, which suggested that pre-existing cross-reactive memory T cells had joined the SARS-CoV-2 response. SARS-CoV-2 specificity was not confirmed for the second-wave clones peaking on day 37.

This clonotype showed up many times. What antigen it recognizes has not been identified. The sample holds no much larger clone one base away, and base qualities are not on file. The listed sequencing device is Illumina NovaSeq 6000. TCRalpha and TCRbeta cDNA libraries were constructed by 5'RACE with constant-segment primers, with sample barcodes and unique molecular identifiers being introduced. RNA was extracted from every sample with Trizol reagent. Libraries were amplified in two PCR steps, with a second sample barcode and Illumina TruSeq adapters added in the second step. Libraries were sequenced on an Illumina NovaSeq with 2 x 150 bp paired-end reads. As for the authors' bioinformatics: Reads were demultiplexed and collapsed into UMI-guided consensus sequences with migec v1.2.7. Using mixcr v2.1.11, UMI consensuses were aligned to TRA and TRB V and J templates and then assembled into clonotypes. A clonotype was counted as expanded or contracted only if both edgeR and NoisET called the change significant, with noise models trained on biological replicates. edgeR calls used a false discovery rate-adjusted p below 0.01 and a log2 fold-change threshold of 1. As an exploratory analysis of dynamics, max-normalized trajectories of the 1000 most abundant clonotypes were examined with PCA combined with hierarchical clustering. Separately sequenced CD4+ and CD8+ repertoires were used to assign a CD4 or CD8 phenotype to each responding clone. The public sequencing data were trimmed at Q25 with fastp and processed into clonotypes with MiXCR by TCRdb, which kept only in-frame beta chains. For every CDR3 protein sequence, its rows merge into one entry that carries the most common genes and DNA. The V and J calls follow TCRdb's processing rather than the paper's. The sample includes about 450,000 distinct CDR3 sequences, with more than 20% observed a single time. In total, the top ten clones hold around 13% of the sample.

Trimming takes 5 bases from V and 5 bases from J, and the germline ends sit 10 bases apart. The germline V gene yields SGHTA for CDR1 and FQGNSA for CDR2. The CDR3, from cysteine to phenylalanine, totals 13 residues. CDR3 DNA only is kept here, 39 bases in frame from base 1. Ficoll-Paque density gradient centrifugation was used to isolate PBMCs. Sequencing was done on a sample of PBMCs or a T cell subset sorted from them (not recorded which). This TCR derives from an adult woman who had mild COVID-19 (a few samples of this study predate the infection). The sample titles of this study are shuffled in the database, so cell type and time point are left out; the donor was told from shared clones. The sequence is built from TRBV7-2 and TRBJ2-1; possibly the D gene is TRBD2, per 6 matching bases. The sequenced DNA is TGTGCCAGCAGCAGGAGACTAGACAATGAGCAGTTCTTC. This sequence encodes CASSRRLDNEQFF.